The T cell receptor beta chain under discussion was sequenced for a study of identifying expanded T cells in peripheral blood. No infections or other immune events were documented during collection. TCRdb keeps only in-frame clones here, not all; method: immunoSEQ multiplex PCR. Of 50,000 to 60,000 clones listed, over 80% are singletons. Concerning this clone: Its antigen is unidentified.

Germline V lookup: CDR1 SNHLY, CDR2 FYNNEI. The CDR3 loop spans 13 amino acids. V shed 4 bases and J shed 14 bases, with 20 bases lying between them. Study-level findings and limits: Across healthy donors, higher total template counts meant significantly greater approximately two-week count variance. Over two and four weeks, about 17 and 20 clones changed, versus around 1.2 between replicates.

Sequenced material: blood. The clonotype was recovered from a person aged 18-70 years in good health. The J gene is TRBJ1-2, the V gene TRBV2, with D possibly matching TRBD1 (6 bases). CDR3 loop: CASSGAGHPWNTF. The CDR3 DNA reads TGTGCCAGCAGTGGAGCGGGACACCCTTGGAATACCTTC.